This is a list of T cell receptor beta chains from one sample in a study of esophageal squamous cell carcinoma under preoperative chemotherapy. TCRdb independently ran MiXCR on the PCR reads; one entry per CDR3 protein. The sample lists some 16,000 distinct CDR3 sequences, 60% occurring once. Sampling was conducted from a patient given preoperative chemotherapy. These receptors were taken from a human donor with esophageal squamous cell carcinoma. The donor label of this sample is uncertain. The CDR3 runs from the conserved cysteine through the conserved F or W. A D gene is named only where the DNA matches it firmly. A clone size is listed for some rows: how often the clone was seen (once, few, many), or a class if it is expanded.

j_call: TRBJ2-3
v_call: TRBV27
d_call: .
clone_size: few
cdr3_aa: CASSIMGRIFTDTQYF
cdr3_nt: TGTGCCAGCAGCATAATGGGCAGGATTTTCACAGATACGCAGTATTTT

j_call: TRBJ2-3
v_call: TRBV6-8
d_call: .
clone_size: .
cdr3_aa: CGGGDQDTQYF
cdr3_nt: TGTGGGGGCGGGGACCAAGATACGCAGTATTTT

j_call: TRBJ2-3
v_call: TRBV6-1
d_call: TRBD2
clone_size: .
cdr3_aa: CARAGGGDQETQYF
cdr3_nt: TGTGCGAGGGCTGGCGGGGGTGACCAAGAGACCCAGTACTTT

j_call: TRBJ2-3
v_call: TRBV6-1
d_call: TRBD2
clone_size: .
cdr3_aa: CASAGAGGRDADMQYF
cdr3_nt: TGTGCCAGCGCGGGAGCGGGGGGACGTGACGCAGATATGCAGTATTTT

j_call: TRBJ2-3
v_call: TRBV7-6
d_call: TRBD2
clone_size: .
cdr3_aa: CASSYGLAGTEDTQYF
cdr3_nt: TGTGCCAGCAGCTACGGACTAGCGGGGACTGAGGATACGCAGTATTTT

j_call: TRBJ1-2
v_call: TRBV6-1
d_call: .
clone_size: .
cdr3_aa: CASSVDKGYGYTF
cdr3_nt: TGTGCCAGCAGTGTGGACAAGGGGTATGGCTACACCTTC

j_call: TRBJ2-3
v_call: TRBV6-1
d_call: TRBD2
clone_size: .
cdr3_aa: CASRGLGGDEADTQYF
cdr3_nt: TGTGCCAGCAGGGGGCTCGGGGGGGACGAGGCAGATACCCAGTACTTT

j_call: TRBJ2-7
v_call: TRBV7-2
d_call: .
clone_size: many
cdr3_aa: CASSFDRSSYNEQYF
cdr3_nt: TGTGCCAGCAGCTTCGACCGGAGCTCCTACAATGAGCAGTACTTC

j_call: TRBJ2-1
v_call: TRBV12-3/TRBV12-4
d_call: TRBD2
clone_size: medium-sized
cdr3_aa: CASSRSGDEQFF
cdr3_nt: TGTGCCAGCAGCCGTAGCGGGGATGAGCAGTTCTTC

j_call: TRBJ2-7
v_call: TRBV6-1
d_call: .
clone_size: once
cdr3_aa: CASRRWDGGEQYF
cdr3_nt: TGTGCCAGCCGCCGTTGGGACGGGGGCGAGCAGTACTTC

j_call: TRBJ2-3
v_call: TRBV10-3
d_call: TRBD1
clone_size: once
cdr3_aa: CPGLQGVNTGAQYF
cdr3_nt: TGTCCGGGCCTCCAGGGAGTGAACACAGGGGCGCAGTATTTT

j_call: TRBJ2-2
v_call: TRBV23-1
d_call: .
clone_size: few
cdr3_aa: CASSQSVDNTGELFF
cdr3_nt: TGCGCCAGCAGTCAATCGGTGGATAACACCGGGGAGCTGTTTTTT

j_call: TRBJ2-1
v_call: TRBV7-2
d_call: TRBD2
clone_size: few
cdr3_aa: CASYKTSGSYEQFF
cdr3_nt: TGTGCCAGCTATAAGACTAGCGGGAGCTATGAGCAGTTCTTC

j_call: TRBJ2-3
v_call: TRBV6-1
d_call: .
clone_size: .
cdr3_aa: CASRSGAVGTGKQYF
cdr3_nt: TGTGCCAGCAGATCGGGGGCTGTGGGCACAGGGAAGCAGTATTTT

j_call: TRBJ2-3
v_call: TRBV14
d_call: .
clone_size: few
cdr3_aa: CASSDGLLWGSDTQYF
cdr3_nt: TGTGCCAGCAGCGACGGACTACTCTGGGGTTCAGATACGCAGTATTTT